This T cell receptor beta chain derives from a study of OX40 agonist ivuxolimab in advanced cancers. Study background: Ivuxolimab, which patients received intravenously every 2 weeks, was dosed at 0.01 to 10 mg/kg.

General study findings and limits: Partial responders at 0.1-3.0 mg/kg had among the lowest clonal expansion. Low normalized T-cell clonal expansion also characterized some of the nonresponders.

The CDR3 is made up of 14 amino acids. The V gene's germline CDR1 is MNHEY and CDR2 SVGAGI. V was cut by 2 bases and J by 6 bases, with 11 bases left in between. If patients had autoimmune disease history or systemic immunosuppression, they were excluded. This clone was seen just once. Antigen unknown. The repertoire was sequenced with immunoSEQ multiplex PCR; TCRdb's copy has only in-frame clones and lacks some. The sample lists roughly 35,000 clones, less than 80% occurring once. This TCR derives from an adult with an advanced solid tumor such as melanoma, head and neck, liver or kidney cancer. V is TRBV6-5 and J is TRBJ2-1; D not resolved. Here the sequenced sample was CD4+ or CD8+ T cells sorted from blood, taken in a trial of the OX40 agonist ivuxolimab. The CDR3 is CASSYPMSPNEQFF. Written as DNA, the CDR3 is TGTGCCAGCAGTTACCCGATGTCCCCCAATGAGCAGTTCTTC.